These T cell receptor beta chains were read from a single sample in a study of shared clonotypes between healthy human individuals. Measured with immunoSEQ multiplex PCR; TCRdb has only the in-frame clones, and not every one. The sample lists over a million clones; around 97% were seen once. The sequencing input was naive CD4+ T cells sorted from blood. The receptors shown here come from a man aged 30 to 45 in good health. CDR3s include the opening cysteine and the closing phenylalanine or tryptophan. The D gene is left open where the match is weak. Clone size is stated in some rows and not others, as once, few, many or a class when expanded.

TRBV7-3	NA	14	NA	TRBJ1-2	TGTGCCAGCAGCCAGGCGTTAAGGGAGTATGGCTACACCTTC	CASSQALREYGYTF
TRBV7-6	NA	17	NA	TRBJ2-2	TGTGCCAGCAGCTTAGGGGTGATAGGGTCGTACACCGGGGAGCTGTTTTTT	CASSLGVIGSYTGELFF
TRBV5-8	NA	17	TRBD2	TRBJ2-1	TGTGCCAGCAGCTTGGCGAGAGCGGGAGGCGGTAAGAATGAGCAGTTCTTC	CASSLARAGGGKNEQFF
TRBV14	NA	15	NA	TRBJ2-7	TGTGCCAGCAGCCAAGGATCAATGAGCAGGGCCGAGCAGTACTTC	CASSQGSMSRAEQYF
TRBV15	NA	16	TRBD2	TRBJ2-7	TGTGCCACCAGCAGAGTGGGTAGCGGGAGTCCCTACGAGCAGTACTTC	CATSRVGSGSPYEQYF
TRBV19	once	18	TRBD1	TRBJ1-5	TGTGCCAGTAGTAAGAGGAGGATGACAGGGGGCTCAAATCAGCCCCAGCATTTT	CASSKRRMTGGSNQPQHF
TRBV10-3	NA	11	NA	TRBJ1-1	TGTGCCATCAGGGTGAACACTGAAGCTTTCTTT	CAIRVNTEAFF
TRBV10-3	NA	14	NA	TRBJ2-3	TGTGCCATCAGTGACAGGGGCCTGTATGATACGCAGTATTTT	CAISDRGLYDTQYF
TRBV10-2	NA	16	TRBD2	TRBJ2-3	TGCGCCAGCAGTTCCTGGACTAGCGGAAGCACAGATACGCAGTATTTT	CASSSWTSGSTDTQYF
TRBV29-1	NA	14	NA	TRBJ2-2	TGCAGCGTTGTACCTAAAGAGGGTGCCGGGGAGCTGTTTTTT	CSVVPKEGAGELFF
TRBV18	NA	15	NA	TRBJ1-1	TGTGCCAGCTCACCACTAGAAACCGGTGGCACTGAAGCTTTCTTT	CASSPLETGGTEAFF
TRBV5-4	NA	15	TRBD2	TRBJ2-1	TGTGCCAGCAGCATTAGCGGGACCTCCTACAATGAGCAGTTCTTC	CASSISGTSYNEQFF
TRBV5-4	few	11	NA	TRBJ2-2	TGTGCCAGCAGCTCGGTCGGGGAGCTGTTTTTT	CASSSVGELFF